Below are 5 T cell receptor beta chains sequenced from a single sample in a study of shared T cell receptors in the human thymus. The method was immunoSEQ multiplex PCR; TCRdb's version includes in-frame clones alone and lacks a portion of them. Seen here are roughly 550,000 clones, approximately 80% observed once, and the top ten hold around 0.012%. These same data were also listed under a study on human thymus T cells.

What was sequenced was thymocytes. The receptors stem from a boy younger than two with a congenital heart defect.

The V gene is TRBV4-3, the J gene TRBJ2-5; 10 bases match TRBD2. The CDR3 length is 20 residues. The V gene end was trimmed by 1 base and the J gene end by 0 bases; junction bases not matched to a gene: 14. Germline-derived CDR1 and CDR2 are LGHNA and YSLEER. CDR3 nucleotide sequence: TGCGCCAGCAGCCAAGTGATGGCTAGCGGGAGTCAGGCGTACCAAGAGACCCAGTACTTC. Translation: CASSQVMASGSQAYQETQYF.

The chain has TRBV15 and TRBJ1-2; TRBD1 aligns across 7 bases. V dropped 6 bases and J dropped 7; count of bases not matched to a gene: 17. Germline V gene sequence: CDR1 LNHNV, CDR2 YYDKDF (reference sequence). The CDR3 loop spans 16 amino acids. The DNA of the CDR3 is TGTGCCACCAGTCCGCTTCCGACAGGGACAATTAGTGGCTACACCTTC. Its protein is CATSPLPTGTISGYTF.

V usage is TRBV6-1 and J usage is TRBJ1-1, with 10 bases aligning to TRBD1. Losses at the gene ends were 6 bases for V and 5 bases for J; bases not matched to a gene: 3. Germline loops: CDR1 MNHNS, CDR2 SASEGT. This CDR3 is built from 13 residues. The CDR3 is CASSGTGETEAFF. The CDR3, as DNA: TGTGCCAGCAGCGGGACAGGGGAAACTGAAGCTTTCTTT.

The J gene is TRBJ2-1, the V gene TRBV6-6; perhaps TRBD2 as D (5 bases). The ends were cut back, 2 bases at V and 8 bases at J, with 19 bases in the middle. The CDR3 length is 16 residues. CDR1 MNHNY and CDR2 SVGAGI come from the germline V gene (reference sequence). The CDR3 nucleotides are TGTGCCAGCAGTTACCAGTGCGGGCCGAACCGCGATGAGCAGTTCTTC. Its protein is CASSYQCGPNRDEQFF.

The chain recombines TRBV7-9 with TRBJ2-7; TRBD2 agrees at 8 bases. V lost 7 bases and J lost 3; bases outside the gene matches: 8. The CDR3 runs 14 residues. CDR1 is SEHNR, CDR2 FQNEAQ, per germline (reference sequence). CDR3 DNA sequence: TGTGCCAGCAAACCAGCTAGCGGGCACTACGAGCAGTACTTC. Encoded protein: CASKPASGHYEQYF.